The sequence of this T cell receptor beta chain was determined in a study of shared clonotypes between healthy human individuals. About the research overall: Used for every donor were three CD4 naive, three CD4 memory, two CD8 naive and one CD8 memory plate.

Libraries were prepared by immunoSEQ multiplex PCR; TCRdb keeps only in-frame clonotypes and omits some of them. Seen here are 1,400,000 or so clones, 98% observed once, and the top ten hold approximately 0.4%. Both subsets, CD45RA+ naive and CD45RA-negative memory, were split from the CD4+ cells. Input material: naive CD4+ T cells sorted from blood. The subset here: CD45RA+ positively selected. The sequence came from a man aged 25 to 40 in good health.

The CDR3 loop reads CASSSPGLLTYEQYF. Written as DNA, the CDR3 is TGTGCCAGCAGTTCGCCGGGACTTTTAACCTACGAGCAGTACTTC. This chain joins TRBV28 and TRBJ2-7; possible D gene TRBD2, 6 bases. The CDR3 length is 15 residues. V lost 4 bases to trimming and J lost 2 bases, with 15 bases between them. Per the germline V gene, CDR1 is MDHEN and CDR2 is SYDVKM.